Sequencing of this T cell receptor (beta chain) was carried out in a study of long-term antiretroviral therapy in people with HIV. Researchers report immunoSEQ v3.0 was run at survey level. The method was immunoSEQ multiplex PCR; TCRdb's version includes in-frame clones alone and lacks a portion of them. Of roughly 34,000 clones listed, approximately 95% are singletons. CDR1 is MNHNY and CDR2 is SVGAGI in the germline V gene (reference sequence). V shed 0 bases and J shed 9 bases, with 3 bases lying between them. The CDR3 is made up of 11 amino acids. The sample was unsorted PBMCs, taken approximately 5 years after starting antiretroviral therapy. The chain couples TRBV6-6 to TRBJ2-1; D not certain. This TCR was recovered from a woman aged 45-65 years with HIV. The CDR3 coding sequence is TGTGCCAGCAGTTACTCGTTTGAGCAGTTCTTC. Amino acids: CASSYSFEQFF.